This TCR beta chain came from a study of identical twins. Regarding the study as a whole: Beta out-of-frame sequences showed weaker excess twin sharing. For out-of-frame alpha sequences shared by twins, low generation probability was in excess. Models underestimated how often monozygotic twins shared out-of-frame TCR alpha.

Unique molecular identifiers were present on cDNA, and template switching added a universal primer site. Each CDR3 protein gets one entry after TCRdb re-called the 5' RACE reads with MiXCR. Here the sample spans about 920,000 distinct CDR3 sequences, about 12% being singletons. This CDR3 contains 15 residues. Germline V lookup: CDR1 SGHRS, CDR2 YFSETQ. With 0 bases removed from V and 2 bases from J, the gap between germline ends came to 10 bases. In this sample, this clonotype turned up many times. Antigen specificity is unknown. In addition, the sample was reused for a study of yellow fever vaccine responses in identical twins.

The rearrangement uses TRBV5-1 and TRBJ2-3; no clear D gene. Sample: PBMCs. This sequence originates from a woman under 30 in good health. The CDR3 region is CASSLATTVTDTQYF. Written as DNA, the CDR3 is TGCGCCAGCAGCTTGGCAACTACGGTCACAGATACGCAGTATTTT.